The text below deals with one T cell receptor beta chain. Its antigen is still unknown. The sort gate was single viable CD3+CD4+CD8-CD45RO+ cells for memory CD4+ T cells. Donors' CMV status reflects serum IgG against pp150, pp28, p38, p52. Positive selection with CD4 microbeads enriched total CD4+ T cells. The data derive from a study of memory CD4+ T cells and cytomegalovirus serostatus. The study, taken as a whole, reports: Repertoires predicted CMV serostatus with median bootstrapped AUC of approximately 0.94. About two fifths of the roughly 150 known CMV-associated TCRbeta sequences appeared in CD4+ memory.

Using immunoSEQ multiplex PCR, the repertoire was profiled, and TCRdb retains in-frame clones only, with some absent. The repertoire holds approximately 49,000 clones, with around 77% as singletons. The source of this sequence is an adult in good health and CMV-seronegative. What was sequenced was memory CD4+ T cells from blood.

The CDR3 loop reads CASSSENTGELFF. The CDR3 DNA reads TGTGCCAGCAGTTCAGAGAACACCGGGGAGCTGTTTTTT. The chain combines TRBV25-1 with TRBJ2-2; no clear D gene. Germline assignment: CDR1 MGHDK and CDR2 SYGVNS. The CDR3 covers 13 residues. The ends were cut back, 5 bases at V and 1 base at J, with 5 bases in the middle.